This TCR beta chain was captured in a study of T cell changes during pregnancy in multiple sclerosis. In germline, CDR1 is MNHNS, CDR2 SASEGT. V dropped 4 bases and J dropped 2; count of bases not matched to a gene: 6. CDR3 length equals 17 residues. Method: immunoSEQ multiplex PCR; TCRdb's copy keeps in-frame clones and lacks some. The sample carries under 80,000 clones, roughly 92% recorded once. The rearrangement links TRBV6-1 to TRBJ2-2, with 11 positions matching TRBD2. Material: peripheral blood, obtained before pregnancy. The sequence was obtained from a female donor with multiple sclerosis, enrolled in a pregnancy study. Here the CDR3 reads CASSVPGTSGNTGELFF. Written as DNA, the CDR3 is TGTGCCAGCAGTGTCCCCGGGACTAGCGGCAACACCGGGGAGCTGTTTTTT.